This T cell receptor beta chain emerged from a study of kidney transplant recipient with SARS-CoV-2 infection. V lost 3 bases and J lost 6, with 30 bases in between. Germline assignment: CDR1 SGHAT and CDR2 FQDESV (reference sequence). CDR3 length: 19 amino acids. This clonotype was counted ten times or more. TCRdb recomputed calls from the reads with MiXCR, one row per CDR3 protein. The top ten clones hold 6% to 8.5% of a sample with 250,000 or so distinct CDR3 sequences, around 28% of them seen once. The receptor comes from a male patient between 25 and 40 years old who had COVID-19 and was a kidney transplant recipient. T cells may partly derive from the graft donor. The chain links TRBV11-1 to TRBJ2-7; maybe TRBD1 (5 bases). The source material was a blood sample, sampled at baseline and on roughly day 110 from a kidney transplant recipient. CDR3: CASSLGDNRDRGKFSEQYF. The CDR3 region has the DNA TGTGCCAGCAGCTTGGGTGACAACCGCGACAGAGGAAAGTTCTCCGAGCAGTACTTC.